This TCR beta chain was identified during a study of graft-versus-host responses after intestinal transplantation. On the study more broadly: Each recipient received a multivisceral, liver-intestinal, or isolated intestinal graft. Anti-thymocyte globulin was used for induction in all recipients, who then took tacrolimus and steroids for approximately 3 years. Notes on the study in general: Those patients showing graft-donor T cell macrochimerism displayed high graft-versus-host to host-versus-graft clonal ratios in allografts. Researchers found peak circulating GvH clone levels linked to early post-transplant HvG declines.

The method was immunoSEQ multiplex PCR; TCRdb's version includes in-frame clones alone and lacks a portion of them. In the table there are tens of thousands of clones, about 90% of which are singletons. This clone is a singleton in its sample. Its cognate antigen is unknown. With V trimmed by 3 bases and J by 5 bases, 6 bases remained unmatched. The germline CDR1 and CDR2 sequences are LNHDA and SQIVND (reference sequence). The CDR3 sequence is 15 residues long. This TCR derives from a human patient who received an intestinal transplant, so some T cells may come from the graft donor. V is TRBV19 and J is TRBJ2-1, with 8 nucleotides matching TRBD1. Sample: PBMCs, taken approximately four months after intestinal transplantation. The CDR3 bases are TGTGCCAGTAGTATTCAGGGGGCGAACCACAATGAGCAGTTCTTC. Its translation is CASSIQGANHNEQFF.